The sequence of this T cell receptor (beta chain) was determined in a study of blood T cells in healthy people across ages. Overall study findings and caveats: With naive T cell percentage, TCR beta diversity showed a strong correlation. PBMCs that were unsorted prevented a conclusive naive versus antigen-experienced comparison. TCR beta diversity per million T cells fell roughly linearly with age.

A J-beta primer mix and a sample-barcoded 5' primer were used in a second PCR of about 7 to 12 cycles. The template-switch adaptor was a 5' adaptor with 12 random nucleotides. It tagged each cDNA molecule. One entry per CDR3 protein results from TCRdb running MiXCR on the 5' RACE reads. The table has fewer than 750,000 distinct CDR3 sequences, less than 60% seen once. This clonotype was observed a single time. Its matching antigen is unknown. The germline CDR1 and CDR2 sequences are SGHAT and FQNNGV. Trimming stripped 5 bases from V and 3 bases from J, with 10 bases between. This CDR3 has 13 amino acids.

J is TRBJ2-5 and V is TRBV11-2; no clear D. This clonotype was sampled from a man older than 75 in good health. Sequences were obtained from blood. The CDR3 region is CASSAYPEETQYF. The CDR3 DNA reads as TGTGCCAGCAGCGCATATCCTGAAGAGACCCAGTACTTC.